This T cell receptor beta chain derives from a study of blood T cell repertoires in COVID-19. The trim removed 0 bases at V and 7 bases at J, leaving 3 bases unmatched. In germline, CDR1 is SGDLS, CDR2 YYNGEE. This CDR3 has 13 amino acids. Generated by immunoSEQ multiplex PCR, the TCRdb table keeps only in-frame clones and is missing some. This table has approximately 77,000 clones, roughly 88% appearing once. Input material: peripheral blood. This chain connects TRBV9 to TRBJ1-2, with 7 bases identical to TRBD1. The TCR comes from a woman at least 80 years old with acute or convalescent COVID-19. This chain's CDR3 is CASSVDQGGGYTF. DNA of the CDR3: TGTGCCAGCAGCGTAGACCAGGGGGGTGGCTACACCTTC.